The rows below give T cell receptor beta chains drawn from one sample of a study of cytomegalovirus exposure and HLA in healthy donors. Sequencing used immunoSEQ multiplex PCR; TCRdb keeps in-frame clones, though not all of them. This sample has about 95,000 clones, with 75% to 85% found just once. The sample taken for sequencing was PBMCs. Source of these receptors: a man aged 18 to 30 in good health and CMV-seropositive. Both conserved end residues are part of each CDR3. The D gene is left open where the match is weak. A row's size may be missing; if present it is once, few, many or a size class.

d_gene	v_gene	abundance	j_gene	CDR3aa	CDR3nt
.	TRBV6-1	.	TRBJ1-1	CASRGATNTEAFF	TGTGCCAGCAGAGGGGCTACGAACACTGAAGCTTTCTTT
.	TRBV5-4	.	TRBJ2-7	CASSLTGSGYEQYF	TGTGCCAGCAGCTTAACAGGGTCGGGTTACGAGCAGTACTTC
TRBD2	TRBV7-2	.	TRBJ2-7	CASSPGGGYEQYF	TGTGCCAGCAGCCCGGGGGGAGGGTACGAGCAGTACTTC
TRBD1	TRBV6-1	few	TRBJ2-2	CASSGQGRGELFF	TGTGCCAGCAGTGGACAGGGAAGAGGGGAGCTGTTTTTT
.	TRBV11-2	.	TRBJ1-6	CASSLGLSSYNSPLHF	TGTGCCAGCAGCTTAGGACTGAGCTCCTATAATTCACCCCTCCACTTT
TRBD1	TRBV27	.	TRBJ1-5	CASSLFPPDRSGKPQHF	TGTGCCAGCAGTTTATTCCCCCCGGACAGGTCAGGGAAGCCCCAGCATTTT
.	TRBV9	.	TRBJ2-1	CASSVEGNEQFF	TGTGCCAGCAGCGTAGAGGGGAATGAGCAGTTCTTC
.	TRBV2	few	TRBJ1-5	CATRTYSNQPQHF	TGTGCCACCAGGACTTATAGCAATCAGCCCCAGCATTTT
.	TRBV20-1	.	TRBJ2-7	CSARDLEQYF	TGCAGTGCCCGGGACTTGGAGCAGTACTTC
TRBD2	TRBV9	.	TRBJ2-3	CASGGGTDTQYF	TGTGCCAGCGGGGGGGGGACAGATACGCAGTATTTT
TRBD1	TRBV6-1	once	TRBJ1-5	CASREGTGYQPQHF	TGTGCCAGCAGGGAAGGGACAGGGTACCAGCCCCAGCATTTT
TRBD1	TRBV28	.	TRBJ2-5	CASSSGTGGKETQYF	TGTGCCAGCAGTTCCGGGACAGGGGGCAAAGAGACCCAGTACTTC
TRBD1	TRBV5-1	.	TRBJ1-6	CASSLQPGTDNSPLHF	TGCGCCAGCAGCCTTCAGCCCGGGACAGATAATTCACCCCTCCACTTT
.	TRBV4-2	.	TRBJ1-3	CASSQERLGTTFSGNTIYF	TGTGCCAGCAGCCAAGAACGATTAGGGACAACCTTCTCTGGAAACACCATATATTTT
TRBD1	TRBV7-2	.	TRBJ2-4	CASSARTGGIVNIQYF	TGTGCCAGCAGCGCCCGGACAGGGGGTATTGTGAACATTCAGTACTTC
TRBD1	TRBV25-1	.	TRBJ1-2	CASSRDRVNGYTF	TGTGCCAGCAGCCGGGACAGGGTGAATGGCTACACCTTC
.	TRBV28	.	TRBJ2-2	CASREQGRGNTGELFF	TGTGCCAGCAGAGAGCAGGGAAGGGGGAACACCGGGGAGCTGTTTTTT
TRBD2	TRBV7-2	.	TRBJ2-7	CASSFYGGAYEQYF	TGTGCCAGCAGCTTTTACGGGGGGGCCTACGAGCAGTACTTC
TRBD1	TRBV7-7	.	TRBJ2-7	CASSQGQGSPYEQYF	TGTGCCAGCAGCCAAGGACAGGGGTCTCCCTACGAGCAGTACTTC
TRBD1	TRBV28	.	TRBJ1-3	CASSQGTASGNTIYF	TGTGCCAGCAGTCAAGGGACAGCCTCTGGAAACACCATATATTTT
.	TRBV7-9	.	TRBJ1-6	CASSLGQGIDSPLHF	TGTGCCAGCAGCTTAGGGCAGGGTATAGATTCACCCCTCCACTTT
.	TRBV7-9	.	TRBJ1-2	CASSSSPYGYTF	TGTGCCAGCAGCTCTTCCCCCTATGGCTACACCTTC
TRBD2	TRBV4-2	.	TRBJ2-3	CASSQALAGGVITDTQYF	TGTGCCAGCAGCCAAGCACTAGCGGGGGGGGTAATCACAGATACGCAGTATTTT
TRBD1	TRBV6-1	.	TRBJ2-7	CASSDMEQGARYEQYF	TGTGCCAGCAGTGACATGGAACAGGGGGCTAGATACGAGCAGTACTTC
TRBD1	TRBV5-1	.	TRBJ1-2	CASSLASGGSYGYTF	TGCGCCAGCAGCTTGGCTTCAGGGGGGTCCTATGGCTACACCTTC
TRBD1	TRBV25-1	once	TRBJ1-6	CASSRGTEVSPLHF	TGTGCCAGCAGTAGAGGGACAGAAGTCTCACCCCTCCACTTT
TRBD1	TRBV19	.	TRBJ2-1	CASSWGQGNNEQFF	TGTGCCAGTAGTTGGGGACAGGGAAACAATGAGCAGTTCTTC
.	TRBV7-9	.	TRBJ2-1	CASSSIAYQPFF	TGTGCCAGCAGCTCGATAGCGTATCAACCGTTCTTC
TRBD1	TRBV4-2	.	TRBJ1-1	CASSYSDRDTEAFF	TGTGCCAGCAGCTATTCCGACAGGGACACTGAAGCTTTCTTT
.	TRBV7-3	.	TRBJ1-2	CASSLGHRNYGYTF	TGTGCCAGCAGCTTGGGGCACCGGAACTATGGCTACACCTTC
TRBD2	TRBV5-1	.	TRBJ2-5	CASSPLAGKQETQYF	TGCGCCAGCAGCCCACTAGCGGGGAAACAAGAGACCCAGTACTTC
.	TRBV19	.	TRBJ1-5	CASTRGDQPQHF	TGTGCCAGTACTAGAGGCGATCAGCCCCAGCATTTT
TRBD1	TRBV7-9	.	TRBJ1-2	CASSLGQGADYGYTF	TGTGCCAGCAGCTTGGGGCAGGGGGCCGACTATGGCTACACCTTC